Included here is one T cell receptor beta chain sequence, with context. The sample originates from a study of control samples from healthy donors and cancer patients. Libraries were prepared by immunoSEQ multiplex PCR; TCRdb keeps only in-frame clonotypes and omits some of them. Here the sample spans about 130,000 clones, roughly 94% being singletons. The V gene's germline CDR1 is SGHTS and CDR2 YDEGEE. The CDR3 consists of 14 residues. Trimming removed 2 bases from V and 0 bases from J, with 8 bases in between. Sequencing was performed on PBMCs. This clonotype was sampled from a man between 60 and 75 years old with colorectal cancer. V gene TRBV5-8 combines with J gene TRBJ1-1, with no clear D. CDR3 DNA sequence: TGTGCCAGCAGCTTATCATCGATGAACACTGAAGCTTTCTTT. It translates to CASSLSSMNTEAFF.